The 16 T cell receptor beta chains listed next were all sequenced from one sample in a study of blood T cell repertoires in COVID-19. The repertoire was sequenced with immunoSEQ multiplex PCR; TCRdb's copy has only in-frame clones and lacks some. Of about 120,000 clones in the sample, approximately 81% were seen once. Source material: peripheral blood. These TCRs come from a man in his sixties with acute or convalescent COVID-19.

The chain has TRBV10-3 and TRBJ2-2; 15 nucleotides line up with TRBD2. The trim removed 6 bases at V and 6 bases at J, leaving 5 bases unmatched. Germline V gene data show CDR1 as ENHRY and CDR2 as SYGVKD. The CDR3 spans 16 residues. CDR3 sequence reads: CAISGLAGGQAGELFF. Here the CDR3 DNA reads TGTGCCATCAGCGGACTAGCGGGAGGGCAGGCCGGGGAGCTGTTTTTT.

The V and J genes are TRBV29-1 and TRBJ2-7; D possibly corresponds to TRBD2 (6 bases). Germline assignment: CDR1 SQVTM and CDR2 ANQGSEA. The V and J ends lost 4 bases and 2 bases respectively, with 12 bases between them. The length of the CDR3 is 13 residues. This CDR3 is CSVATGAAYEQYF. CDR3 nucleotide sequence: TGCAGCGTTGCGACGGGAGCGGCCTACGAGCAGTACTTC.

The chain links TRBV7-3 to TRBJ2-1, with 9 positions matching TRBD2. The CDR3 contains 17 residues. Germline V gene sequence: CDR1 SGHTA, CDR2 FQGTGA. After removal of 5 bases from V and 5 bases from J, the junction contained 13 bases not matched to a gene. CDR3 region: CASSPRVAGVGNNEQFF. The CDR3 nucleotides read TGTGCCAGCAGCCCCCGTGTAGCGGGAGTGGGGAACAATGAGCAGTTCTTC.

This clone was recorded only once. The gene calls are TRBV7-2 and TRBJ2-1; 12 bases map to TRBD2. V gave up 0 bases and J gave up 4 bases; unmatched junction bases: 1. This CDR3 is built from 16 residues. Germline values: CDR1 SGHTA, CDR2 FQGNSA. CDR3 in DNA: TGTGCCAGCAGCTTAGCAACTAGCGGGAGGTACAATGAGCAGTTCTTC. It is translated as CASSLATSGRYNEQFF.

This chain links TRBV6-1 with TRBJ2-1; the match to TRBD2 covers 7 bases. From germline, CDR1 is MNHNS and CDR2 SASEGT. V was clipped by 0 bases and J by 2 bases; unmatched bases: 4. The CDR3 has 16 amino acids. Here the CDR3 DNA reads TGTGCCAGCAGTGAAGCGTCCGCGGGGGCCTACAATGAGCAGTTCTTC. Protein sequence: CASSEASAGAYNEQFF.

The chain carries TRBV6-5 and TRBJ1-1, with D uncertain. This CDR3 is 14 amino acids long. Germline V gene data show CDR1 as MNHEY and CDR2 as SVGAGI. V was clipped by 0 bases and J by 4 bases, with 9 bases between them. CDR3 bases: TGTGCCAGCAGTTACTCGATGGGGAGCACTGAAGCTTTCTTT. Amino acids: CASSYSMGSTEAFF.

V gene TRBV28 combines with J gene TRBJ2-5, with D perhaps TRBD2 (7 bases). The CDR3 loop spans 14 amino acids. The germline gives CDR1 MDHEN, CDR2 SYDVKM. Trimming took 6 bases from V and 10 from J, leaving 21 bases between them. The CDR3 reads CASSPTQGRDGQYF. The CDR3 coding sequence is TGTGCCAGCAGCCCTACTCAGGGGAGGGATGGCCAGTACTTC. Supplemented by reference TRBV28 and TRBJ2-5, the full variable domain reads DVKVTQSSRYLVKRTGEKVFLECVQDMDHENMFWYRQDPGLGLRLIYFSYDVKMKEKGDIPEGYSVSREKKERFSLILESASTNQTSMYLCASSPTQGRDGQYFGPGTRLLVL.

The chain links TRBV28 to TRBJ1-5; D not certain. Germline CDR1 reads MDHEN; CDR2 reads SYDVKM. This CDR3 spans 13 amino acids. The V end was cut by 4 bases, the J end by 7 bases, with 11 bases between. Written as DNA, the CDR3 is TGTGCCAGCAGTTCCAAGGCGGGGCAGCCCCAGCATTTT. It codes for CASSSKAGQPQHF.

The rearrangement links TRBV10-2 to TRBJ2-5; TRBD1 matches 10 bases. The J segment lost 5 bases and the V segment lost 5 bases, leaving 5 bases of the junction unmatched. Germline assignment: CDR1 WSHSY and CDR2 SAAADI. There are 14 residues in the CDR3. The CDR3 reads CASSPRQGAETQYF. Written as DNA, the CDR3 is TGCGCCAGCAGTCCCAGACAGGGGGCCGAGACCCAGTACTTC.

The chain combines TRBV9 with TRBJ2-3; 8 bases line up with TRBD1. The CDR3 totals 16 residues. Trimming removed 3 bases from V and 2 bases from J; junction bases left unmatched: 8. Germline CDR1 reads SGDLS; CDR2 reads YYNGEE. The DNA of the CDR3 is TGTGCCAGCAGCGCCCAGGGGGCGGTCGTCACAGATACGCAGTATTTT. Translated, it gives CASSAQGAVVTDTQYF. Supplemented by reference TRBV9 and TRBJ2-3, the full variable domain reads DSGVTQTPKHLITATGQRVTLRCSPRSGDLSVYWYQQSLDQGLQFLIQYYNGEERAKGNILERFSAQQFPDLHSELNLSSLELGDSALYFCASSAQGAVVTDTQYFGPGTRLTVL.

V gene TRBV9 combines with J gene TRBJ2-3; TRBD2 aligns across 9 bases. V trimming: 4 bases; J trimming: 1 base; junction bases outside the gene matches: 7. CDR1 and CDR2 (germline): SGDLS, YYNGEE. There are 16 residues in the CDR3. CDR3 bases: TGTGCCAGCAGCTCCGGGACTAGCATGGGCACAGATACGCAGTATTTT. Translating it yields CASSSGTSMGTDTQYF. The variable domain in full, with the rest retrieved from reference TRBV9 and TRBJ2-3, is DSGVTQTPKHLITATGQRVTLRCSPRSGDLSVYWYQQSLDQGLQFLIQYYNGEERAKGNILERFSAQQFPDLHSELNLSSLELGDSALYFCASSSGTSMGTDTQYFGPGTRLTVL.

The V gene is TRBV27, the J gene TRBJ1-6; D unresolved. CDR3 length: 14 residues. From germline, CDR1 is MNHEY and CDR2 SMNVEV (reference sequence). Trimming shortened V by 8 bases and J by 9 bases, and 17 bases separated the two germline ends. CDR3 loop: CASRPITRGSPLHF. CDR3 coding DNA: TGTGCCAGCCGCCCGATCACCCGGGGTTCACCCCTCCACTTT.

The V call is TRBV7-2, the J call TRBJ1-1; TRBD1 might be the D (6 bases). Looked up from germline, CDR1 is SGHTA and CDR2 is FQGNSA. V shed 5 bases and J shed 9 bases, with 16 bases lying between them. CDR3 length: 13 residues. Here the CDR3 reads CASSARRTEKAFF. In DNA form, the CDR3 reads TGTGCCAGCAGCGCCCGACGGACAGAAAAAGCTTTCTTT.

This clone was seen more than once but under ten times. The chain couples TRBV4-3 to TRBJ1-3; 8 bases match TRBD1. Germline assignment: CDR1 LGHNA and CDR2 YSLEER. With V trimmed by 1 base and J by 6 bases, 5 bases remained unmatched. The CDR3 runs 15 residues. CDR3 protein: CASSQATGGPNTIYF. The CDR3 DNA follows: TGCGCCAGCAGCCAAGCAACAGGGGGTCCAAACACCATATATTTT.

The chain carries TRBV10-3 and TRBJ2-7; 13 positions match TRBD2. Germline CDR1 and CDR2: ENHRY and SYGVKD. Trimming removed 9 bases from V and 6 bases from J; junction bases left unmatched: 5. The CDR3 has 13 amino acids. The CDR3 loop is CAIGTSGILEQYF. In DNA form, the CDR3 reads TGTGCCATTGGGACTAGCGGGATCCTCGAGCAGTACTTC.

This clone was found once. J is TRBJ2-1 and V is TRBV4-1; 12 bases are shared with TRBD2. Germline V gene data show CDR1 as MGHRA and CDR2 as YSYEKL. V lost 2 bases and J lost 5; bases outside the gene matches: 4. CDR3 length equals 16 residues. The CDR3 DNA sequence: TGCGCCAGCAGCCAATCTCTAGCGGGAGGGGACAATGAGCAGTTCTTC. Encoded protein: CASSQSLAGGDNEQFF.